This passage covers 12 T cell receptor beta chains from one sample sequenced in a study of control samples from healthy donors and cancer patients. Using immunoSEQ multiplex PCR, the repertoire was profiled, and TCRdb retains in-frame clones only, with some absent. Found here are 110,000 or so clones, about nine tenths of them singletons; the top ten hold about 4.2%. Specimen: blood. Every receptor here comes from a human donor in good health. The donor label of this sample is uncertain.

V is TRBV14 and J is TRBJ1-4; no definite D call. The CDR3 spans 18 residues. The ends were cut back, 0 bases at V and 4 bases at J, with 18 bases in the middle. Germline CDR1 SGHDN, CDR2 FVKESK. CDR3 residues: CASSQEGVGVRVNEKLFF. The CDR3 DNA reads TGTGCCAGCAGCCAAGAAGGAGTAGGTGTCCGGGTTAATGAAAAACTGTTTTTT. The entire variable domain, with the rest obtained from reference TRBV14 and TRBJ1-4, is as follows: EAGVTQFPSHSVIEKGQTVTLRCDPISGHDNLYWYRRVMGKEIKFLLHFVKESKQDESGMPNNRFLAERTGGTYSTLKVQPAELEDSGVYFCASSQEGVGVRVNEKLFFGSGTQLSVL.

The genes are TRBV5-1 and TRBJ2-7, with D possibly being TRBD1 or TRBD2 (7 bases each). V was shortened by 0 bases and J by 4 bases, with 17 bases between the two germline ends. The germline V gene encodes CDR1 SGHRS and CDR2 YFSETQ. The CDR3 runs 16 residues. Written as DNA, the CDR3 is TGCGCCAGCAGCTTGGAGGGGCGGCAGGGGGGGTACGAGCAGTACTTC. It is translated as CASSLEGRQGGYEQYF.

The chain uses TRBV6-5 and TRBJ1-3; D remains unclear. The V gene's germline CDR1 is MNHEY and CDR2 SVGAGI. CDR3 length equals 15 residues. Trimming left V 6 bases short and J 0 bases short, with 12 bases between. This CDR3 is CASSPPPGSGNTIYF. For the CDR3, the DNA is TGTGCCAGCAGCCCCCCCCCGGGCTCTGGAAACACCATATATTTT.

The J gene is TRBJ1-2, the V gene TRBV28; 7 nucleotides agree with TRBD1. Germline loops: CDR1 MDHEN, CDR2 SYDVKM. The CDR3 runs 17 residues. Trimming at V came to 1 base and at J to 3 bases, leaving 11 bases not matched to a gene. The DNA for the CDR3 is TGTGCCAGCAGTTTATTAGGGACAGAGGGTCTTGACTATGGCTACACCTTC. Amino acids: CASSLLGTEGLDYGYTF.

The rearrangement joins TRBV2 to TRBJ2-4; D uncertain. From germline, CDR1 is SNHLY and CDR2 FYNNEI. The V end lost 3 bases, the J end lost 0 bases, and 9 bases lay between the germline ends. This CDR3 spans 15 amino acids. Here the CDR3 DNA reads TGTGCCAGCAGTGACTCCCCACTAGCCAAAAACATTCAGTACTTC. This codes for CASSDSPLAKNIQYF. Full variable domain (remainder filled in from reference TRBV2 and TRBJ2-4): EPEVTQTPSHQVTQMGQEVILRCVPISNHLYFYWYRQILGQKVEFLVSFYNNEISEKSEIFDDQFSVERPDGSNFTLKIRSTKLEDSAMYFCASSDSPLAKNIQYFGAGTRLSVL.

CDR3 coding DNA: TGTGCCAGTAGTGCCCGGGACAGACCCTACGAGCAGTACTTC. The encoded protein is CASSARDRPYEQYF. The V and J genes are TRBV19 and TRBJ2-7; 7 nucleotides agree with TRBD1. Germline V lookup: CDR1 LNHDA, CDR2 SQIVND (reference sequence). V shed 5 bases, J shed 2 bases, and the junction held 6 bases outside the gene matches. CDR3 length: 14 residues.

The chain joins TRBV27 to TRBJ1-6; D is undetermined. The CDR3 is 16 amino acids. Germline V CDR1 and CDR2: MNHEY, SMNVEV (reference sequence). The ends were cut back, 5 bases at V and 0 bases at J, with 11 bases in the middle. CDR3 in DNA: TGTGCCAGCAGTCCCCTTTCGCTCTCCTATAATTCACCCCTCCACTTT. Its translation is CASSPLSLSYNSPLHF.

The chain carries TRBV6-5 and TRBJ2-3; tentatively, D is TRBD2 (6 bases). The germline V gene has CDR1 MNHEY and CDR2 SVGAGI. Trimming cost V 4 bases and J 4 bases, with 12 bases left between them. CDR3 length: 14 amino acids. The CDR3 DNA reads TGTGCCAGCAGTTGGGGGGAAAGTTCAGATACGCAGTATTTT. Its protein is CASSWGESSDTQYF.

The chain recombines TRBV10-1 with TRBJ2-3, with D perhaps matching TRBD1 or TRBD2 (5 bases each). CDR3 length equals 16 residues. Trimming left V 6 bases short and J 4 bases short, with 20 bases between. Germline values: CDR1 WNHNN, CDR2 SYGVQD (reference sequence). CDR3 residues: CASSPAISGGPDTQYF. In DNA form, the CDR3 reads TGCGCCAGCAGCCCTGCAATAAGTGGGGGTCCAGATACGCAGTATTTT.

The DNA of the CDR3 is TGTGCCAGCAGCCAAGCGGGGGAGGGTACGGAGACCCAGTACTTC. Residues: CASSQAGEGTETQYF. The V and J genes are TRBV3-1 (or the pseudogene TRBV3-2) and TRBJ2-5, with 7 positions matching TRBD2. With V trimmed by 1 base and J by 5 bases, 7 bases remained unmatched. Per germline, CDR1 LGHDT and CDR2 YNNKEL (reference sequence). The CDR3 loop spans 15 amino acids.

This clone was detected once. The CDR3 DNA follows: TGCGCCAGCAGCCAAGCTCGGCGCGCGGGGGGCGGGGGGGAAAAACTGTTTTTT. Encoded protein: CASSQARRAGGGGEKLFF. The chain has TRBV4-3 and TRBJ1-4; TRBD1 might be the D (6 bases). Between the trimmed V and J ends, which lost 1 base and 8 bases, there was a span of 23 bases. Germline V CDR1 and CDR2: LGHNA, YSLEER. This CDR3 comprises 18 residues.

The rearrangement links TRBV19 to TRBJ2-7, with 11 bases that match TRBD1. The CDR3 extends over 14 amino acids. After removal of 4 bases from V and 4 bases from J, the junction contained 3 bases not matched to a gene. Germline CDR1 is LNHDA and CDR2 is SQIVND (reference sequence). The CDR3 protein is CASSTGQGAYEQYF. CDR3 bases: TGTGCCAGTAGTACAGGACAGGGGGCTTACGAGCAGTACTTC.